This T cell receptor (beta chain) is drawn from a study of cytomegalovirus exposure and HLA in healthy donors. The CDR3 runs to 21 residues. V shed 5 bases and J 4 bases; nucleotides not matched to a gene: 26. Germline lookup yields CDR1 MNHEY and CDR2 SMNVEV (reference sequence). Use of 60 Vbeta and 13 Jbeta primers characterized the PCR. Sequencing was performed with immunoSEQ multiplex PCR; in TCRdb, only in-frame clones are kept and a portion is missing. The data hold tens of thousands of clones, with 67% observed a single time. Sequenced material: PBMCs. The rearrangement links TRBV27 to TRBJ1-3, with TRBD1 identical over 7 bases. The sequence derives from a woman between 50 and 59 years old in good health and CMV-seropositive. DNA for the CDR3: TGTGCCAGCAGTCCGCAACCTCCCGGGACAGTCTTAACCTCCGTAGGAAACACCATATATTTT. Its protein product is CASSPQPPGTVLTSVGNTIYF.